The present T cell receptor (beta chain) was sequenced within a study of T cells in Graves' hyperthyroidism and ophthalmopathy. General study findings and limits: It was a median about 6.5 months before onset that the model predicted ophthalmopathy.

Researchers amplified the TCR beta CDR3 regions from RNA transcripts. The TCR CDR3 was amplified in a first-round RT-PCR using the HTBI primer set. TCRdb re-derived calls from the multiplex PCR reads in MiXCR, one entry per CDR3 protein. The data hold 450,000 to 700,000 distinct CDR3 sequences, with under 60% observed a single time. CDR1 and CDR2 (germline): DFQATT, SNEGSKA (reference sequence). V gave up 5 bases and J gave up 0 bases; unmatched junction bases: 6. The CDR3 length is 16 residues. Turning to this clonotype: Its antigen is unidentified.

The chain joins TRBV20-1 to TRBJ2-6; 8 nucleotides align to TRBD1. This receptor was taken from an adult woman with Graves' disease, either hyperthyroidism or ophthalmopathy (not recorded which). The sequencing input was peripheral blood or thyroid tissue (not recorded which). In DNA, the CDR3 is TGCAGTGCTGGCGGACAGGGCAACTCTGGGGCCAACGTCCTGACTTTC. Residues: CSAGGQGNSGANVLTF.